A selection of T cell receptor beta chains follows, all from one sample in a study of cytomegalovirus exposure and HLA in healthy donors. Profiling relied on immunoSEQ multiplex PCR, and the TCRdb table lists in-frame clones only, not all of them. The sample has 75,000 to 100,000 clones, around 64% seen once. Material for sequencing was PBMCs. These TCRs come from a man between 60 and 70 years old in good health and CMV-seronegative. Each CDR3 is given without its conserved first and last residue.

>TRBJ1-1|TRBV19
ASSFRGIGTEAF
>NA|TRBV10-1
ASSPSGAGPYEQY
>TRBJ2-3|TRBV28
ASSIFQDTQY
>TRBJ1-1|TRBV7-9
SNDRVATEAF
>TRBJ1-1|TRBV5-6
ASSLAAGDSAF
>TRBJ2-2|TRBV29-1
SVRTRNTGELF
>TRBJ2-4|TRBV7-2
ASSRSGGADIQY
>TRBJ1-5|TRBV10-2
ASTSQFNQPQH
>TRBJ1-1|TRBV5-1
ASSLGDRQLNTEAF
>TRBJ1-5|TRBV27
ASSLNRGPGGSNQPQH
>TRBJ1-2|TRBV19
ASSTQRIMRYGYT
>TRBJ1-6|TRBV5-1
ASMADQHSPLH
>TRBJ2-1|TRBV6-1
ASSEFAGGQSYNEQF
>TRBJ1-6|TRBV5-8
VSSFSDSRGRSSYNSPLH